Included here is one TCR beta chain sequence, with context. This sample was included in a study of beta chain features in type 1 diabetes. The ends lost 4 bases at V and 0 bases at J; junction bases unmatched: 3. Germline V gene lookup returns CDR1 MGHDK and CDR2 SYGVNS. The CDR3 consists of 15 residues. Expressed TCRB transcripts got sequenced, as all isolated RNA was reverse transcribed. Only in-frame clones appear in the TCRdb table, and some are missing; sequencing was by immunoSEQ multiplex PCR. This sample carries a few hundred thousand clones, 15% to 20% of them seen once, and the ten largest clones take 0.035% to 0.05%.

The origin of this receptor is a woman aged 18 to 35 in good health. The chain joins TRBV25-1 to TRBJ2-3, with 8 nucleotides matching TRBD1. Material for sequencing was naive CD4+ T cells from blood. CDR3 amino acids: CASSVRGLSTDTQYF. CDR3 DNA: TGTGCCAGCAGTGTCAGGGGGCTTAGCACAGATACGCAGTATTTT.